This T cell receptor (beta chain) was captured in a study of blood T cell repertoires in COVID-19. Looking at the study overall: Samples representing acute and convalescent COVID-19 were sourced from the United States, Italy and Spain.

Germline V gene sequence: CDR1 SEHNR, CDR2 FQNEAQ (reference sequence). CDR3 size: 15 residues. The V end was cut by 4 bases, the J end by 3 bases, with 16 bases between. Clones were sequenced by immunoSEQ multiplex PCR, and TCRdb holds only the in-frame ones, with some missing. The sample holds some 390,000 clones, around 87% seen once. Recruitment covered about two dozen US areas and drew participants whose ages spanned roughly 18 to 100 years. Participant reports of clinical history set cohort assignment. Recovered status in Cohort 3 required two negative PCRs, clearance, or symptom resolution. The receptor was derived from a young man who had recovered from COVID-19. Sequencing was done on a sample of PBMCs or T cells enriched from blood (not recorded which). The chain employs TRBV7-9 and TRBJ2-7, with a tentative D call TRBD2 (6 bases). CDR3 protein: CASSSPGSGVYEQYF. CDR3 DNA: TGTGCCAGCAGCTCCCCCGGGTCGGGGGTCTACGAGCAGTACTTC. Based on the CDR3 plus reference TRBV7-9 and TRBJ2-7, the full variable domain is DTGVSQNPRHKITKRGQNVTFRCDPISEHNRLYWYRQTLGQGPEFLTYFQNEAQLEKSRLLSDRFSAERPKGSFSTLEIQRTEQGDSAMYLCASSSPGSGVYEQYFGPGTRLTVT.